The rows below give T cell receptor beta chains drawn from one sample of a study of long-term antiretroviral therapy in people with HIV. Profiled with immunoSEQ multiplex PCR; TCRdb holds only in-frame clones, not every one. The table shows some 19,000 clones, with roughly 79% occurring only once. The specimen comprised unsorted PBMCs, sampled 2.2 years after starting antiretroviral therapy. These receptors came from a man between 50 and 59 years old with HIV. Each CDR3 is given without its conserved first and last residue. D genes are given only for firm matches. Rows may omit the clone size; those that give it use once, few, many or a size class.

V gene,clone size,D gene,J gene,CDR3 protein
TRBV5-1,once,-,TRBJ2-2,ASSPNPGTVNTGELF
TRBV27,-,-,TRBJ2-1,ASSLSQDLYNEQF
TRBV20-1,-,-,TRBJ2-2,SASTGELF
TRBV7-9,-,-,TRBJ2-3,ASSYGSSTDTQY
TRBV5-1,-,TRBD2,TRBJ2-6,ASSYGTSGGANVLT
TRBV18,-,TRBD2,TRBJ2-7,ASSPPGLEYEQY
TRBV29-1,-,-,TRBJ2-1,STLLGSYNEQF
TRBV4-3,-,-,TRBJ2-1,ASSQGGAGLNEQF
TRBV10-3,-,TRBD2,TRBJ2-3,AISRAGGTDTQY
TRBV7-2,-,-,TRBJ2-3,ASSLGQGRPDTQY
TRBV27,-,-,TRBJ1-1,ASKNRVNTEAF
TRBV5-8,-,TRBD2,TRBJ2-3,ASSPGLVRTDTQY
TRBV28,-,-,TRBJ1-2,VIQGLDYGYT
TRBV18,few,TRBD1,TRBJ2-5,ASSDADDRGGETQY
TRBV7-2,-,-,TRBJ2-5,ASSSQETQY
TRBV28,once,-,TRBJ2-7,ASSPAGAGVLYEQY
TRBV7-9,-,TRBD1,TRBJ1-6,ASSSGQLNSPLH
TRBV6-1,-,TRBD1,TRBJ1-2,ASSDSGQAYYGYT